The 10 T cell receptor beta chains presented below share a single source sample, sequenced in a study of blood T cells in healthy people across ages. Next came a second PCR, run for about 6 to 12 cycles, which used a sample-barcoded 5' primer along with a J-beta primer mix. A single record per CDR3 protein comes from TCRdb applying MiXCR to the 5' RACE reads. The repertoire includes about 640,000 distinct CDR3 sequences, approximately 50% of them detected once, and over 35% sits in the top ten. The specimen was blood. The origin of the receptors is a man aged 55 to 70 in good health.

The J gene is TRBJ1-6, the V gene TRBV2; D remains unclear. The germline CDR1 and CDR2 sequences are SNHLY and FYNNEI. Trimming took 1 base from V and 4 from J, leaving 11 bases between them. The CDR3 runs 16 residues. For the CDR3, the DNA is TGTGCCAGCAGTGAAGGGGGAACTCCGTATAATTCACCCCTCCACTTT. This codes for CASSEGGTPYNSPLHF.

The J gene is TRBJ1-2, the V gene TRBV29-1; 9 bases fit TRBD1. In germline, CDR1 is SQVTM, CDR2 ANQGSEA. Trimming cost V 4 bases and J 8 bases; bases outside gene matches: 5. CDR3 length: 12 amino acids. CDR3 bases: TGCAGCGTTGGAACGGACAGGGGCGGCTACACCTTC. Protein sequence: CSVGTDRGGYTF.

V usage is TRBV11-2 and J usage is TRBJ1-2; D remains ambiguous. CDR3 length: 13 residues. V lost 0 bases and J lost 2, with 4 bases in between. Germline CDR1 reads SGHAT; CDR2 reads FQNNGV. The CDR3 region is CASSLEFNYGYTF. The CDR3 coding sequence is TGTGCCAGCAGCTTAGAGTTCAACTATGGCTACACCTTC.

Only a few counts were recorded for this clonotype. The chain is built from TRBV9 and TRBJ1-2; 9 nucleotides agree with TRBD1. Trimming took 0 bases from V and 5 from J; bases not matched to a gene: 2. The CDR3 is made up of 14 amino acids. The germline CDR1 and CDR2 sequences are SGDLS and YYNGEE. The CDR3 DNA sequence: TGTGCCAGCAGCGTAGCCGGACAGGGGTATGGCTACACCTTC. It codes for CASSVAGQGYGYTF.

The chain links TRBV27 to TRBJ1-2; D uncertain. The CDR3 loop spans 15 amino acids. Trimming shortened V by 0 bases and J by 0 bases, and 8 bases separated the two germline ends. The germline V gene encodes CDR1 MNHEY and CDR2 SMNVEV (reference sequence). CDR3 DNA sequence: TGTGCCAGCAGTTTATCCGGGGTTCCTAACTATGGCTACACCTTC. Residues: CASSLSGVPNYGYTF.

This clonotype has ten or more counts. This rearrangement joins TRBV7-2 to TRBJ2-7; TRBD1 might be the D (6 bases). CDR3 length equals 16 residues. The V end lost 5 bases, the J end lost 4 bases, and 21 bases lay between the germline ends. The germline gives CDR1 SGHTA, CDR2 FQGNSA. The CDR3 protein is CASSPRPLQGLYEQYF. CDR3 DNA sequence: TGTGCCAGCAGCCCACGCCCCCTACAGGGTCTATACGAGCAGTACTTC. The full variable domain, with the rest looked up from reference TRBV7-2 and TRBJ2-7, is GAGVSQSPSNKVTEKGKDVELRCDPISGHTALYWYRQSLGQGLEFLIYFQGNSAPDKSGLPSDRFSAERTGGSVSTLTIQRTQQEDSAVYLCASSPRPLQGLYEQYFGPGTRLTVT.

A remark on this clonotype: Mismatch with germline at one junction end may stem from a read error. In DNA form, the CDR3 reads TGTGCCAGTAGCTTGTGGTACAATGAGCAGTTCTTC. Encoded protein: CASSLWYNEQFF. V usage is TRBV7-9 and J usage is TRBJ2-1; D remains unclear. Germline V lookup: CDR1 SEHNR, CDR2 FQNEAQ (reference sequence). The CDR3 has 12 residues.

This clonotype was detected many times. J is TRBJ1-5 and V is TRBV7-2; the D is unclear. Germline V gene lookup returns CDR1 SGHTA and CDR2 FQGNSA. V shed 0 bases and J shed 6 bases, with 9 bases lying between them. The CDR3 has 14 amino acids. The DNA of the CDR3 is TGTGCCAGCAGCTTAGCCGGGGATGGTCAGCCCCAGCATTTT. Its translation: CASSLAGDGQPQHF.

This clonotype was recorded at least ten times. The CDR3 nucleotides are TGTGCCAGCAGTCCAGACAGGGTGCAAGAGACCCAGTACTTC. Residues: CASSPDRVQETQYF. The chain has TRBV12-3 or TRBV12-4 and TRBJ2-5; TRBD1 matches 7 bases. V was pared by 5 bases and J by 2 bases, with 5 bases of the junction left unmatched. This CDR3 comprises 14 residues.

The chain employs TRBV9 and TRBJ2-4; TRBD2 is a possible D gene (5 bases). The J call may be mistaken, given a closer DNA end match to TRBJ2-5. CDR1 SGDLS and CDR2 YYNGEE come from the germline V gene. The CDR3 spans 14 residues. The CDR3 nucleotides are TGTGCCAGCAGCCCCGAGGGATGGTGGGAGACCCAGTACTTC. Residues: CASSPEGWWETQYF.